These 9 T cell receptor beta chains were all obtained from the same sample, sequenced in a study of shared clonotypes between healthy human individuals. In the naive CD8 group, cells lacked CD45RO and were positively selected for CCR7, so terminally differentiated effector memory CD45RA+ cells were left out. The assay was immunoSEQ multiplex PCR, and TCRdb's table has in-frame clones only and misses some. The data contain about 2.2 million clones, 85% to 95% of them singletons. The sequenced material came from naive CD8+ T cells from PBMCs. Receptors originate from a man younger than 35 in good health. Some clones in this sample may be carry-over from other donors' samples.

This clone was picked up a small number of times. V gene TRBV7-9 combines with J gene TRBJ1-1; unclear D gene. The CDR3 covers 15 residues. Trimming stripped 5 bases from V and 2 bases from J, with 15 bases between. Germline V gene lookup returns CDR1 SEHNR and CDR2 FQNEAQ (reference sequence). CDR3 in amino acids: CASSPYAEANTEAFF. The CDR3, as DNA: TGTGCCAGCAGCCCCTATGCGGAGGCCAACACTGAAGCTTTCTTT.

The chain links TRBV27 to TRBJ1-1; D gene unclear. The CDR3 consists of 13 residues. CDR1 and CDR2 from the germline V gene are MNHEY and SMNVEV (reference sequence). Trimming stripped 3 bases from V and 1 base from J, with 6 bases between. CDR3 region: CASSFQENTEAFF. The CDR3 bases are TGTGCCAGCAGTTTTCAGGAGAACACTGAAGCTTTCTTT.

The chain is built from TRBV19 and TRBJ2-1; no clear D gene. From germline, CDR1 is LNHDA and CDR2 SQIVND (reference sequence). The CDR3 runs 13 residues. V was trimmed by 3 bases and J by 5 bases, leaving 8 bases between them. CDR3 nucleotides: TGTGCCAGTAGTATGGGTCGGAACAATGAGCAGTTCTTC. Translated: CASSMGRNNEQFF.

The CDR3 here is CSVEDGTGELFF. CDR3 DNA: TGCAGCGTCGAGGACGGGACCGGGGAGCTGTTTTTT. The chain recombines TRBV29-1 with TRBJ2-2; D not resolved. V lost 6 bases and J 5 bases, leaving 10 bases between the germline ends. In germline, CDR1 is SQVTM, CDR2 ANQGSEA. The CDR3 length is 12 residues.

The CDR3 loop reads CASSVDGTEGNEQFF. CDR3 nucleotides: TGTGCCAGCAGTGTGGATGGGACTGAGGGGAATGAGCAGTTCTTC. The rearrangement uses TRBV27 and TRBJ2-1, with D maybe TRBD2 (6 bases). The CDR3 loop spans 15 amino acids. V was cut by 5 bases and J by 7 bases, with 18 bases left in between. Germline values: CDR1 MNHEY, CDR2 SMNVEV (reference sequence).

This chain links TRBV27 with TRBJ1-2, with D perhaps TRBD1 (5 bases). The length of the CDR3 is 14 residues. V lost 9 bases, J lost 0 bases, and 14 bases lay in between. CDR1 and CDR2 from the germline V gene are MNHEY and SMNVEV (reference sequence). CDR3 sequence (DNA): TGTGCCAGTTCCGGTCCGGGGCCTAACTATGGCTACACCTTC. Protein: CASSGPGPNYGYTF.

This chain uses TRBV30 with TRBJ2-3; D not certain. This CDR3 comprises 15 residues. The V gene lost 0 bases and the J gene lost 3 bases, with 13 bases spanning the gap. Germline lookup yields CDR1 GTSNPN and CDR2 SVGIG (reference sequence). CDR3 sequence: CAWSVGSMGTDTQYF. The CDR3 DNA reads as TGTGCCTGGAGTGTAGGGTCTATGGGGACAGATACGCAGTATTTT. The whole variable domain, filled in from reference TRBV30 and TRBJ2-3, reads SQTIHQWPATLVQPVGSPLSLECTVEGTSNPNLYWYRQAAGRGLQLLFYSVGIGQISSEVPQNLSASRPQDRQFILSSKKLLLSDSGFYLCAWSVGSMGTDTQYFGPGTRLTVL.

For this clone: Additional DNA sequences in this sample encode the identical CDR3. V gene TRBV28 combines with J gene TRBJ1-1; TRBD1 is a possible D gene (5 bases). V was pared by 3 bases and J by 5 bases, with 10 bases between. The CDR3 contains 13 residues. Germline CDR1 reads MDHEN; CDR2 reads SYDVKM. Written as DNA, the CDR3 is TGTGCCAGCAGTTTGCAGGGTTGGACTGAAGCTTTCTTT. Its translation: CASSLQGWTEAFF.

This clone was detected only a few times. CDR3 sequence (DNA): TGCAGCGTTGAAGATGGGATTCCGCGCGCTGAAGCTTTCTTT. This translates into CSVEDGIPRAEAFF. The V call is TRBV29-1, the J call TRBJ1-1; D unclear. Germline CDR1 reads SQVTM; CDR2 reads ANQGSEA. The CDR3 extends over 14 amino acids. V was shortened by 0 bases and J by 6 bases, with 14 bases between the two germline ends.